The 30 T cell receptor beta chains listed next were all sequenced from one sample in a study of blood T cell repertoires in COVID-19. Assay: immunoSEQ multiplex PCR; the TCRdb copy retains only in-frame clones and omits some. In the table there are about 140,000 clones, around nine tenths of which are singletons. Material: peripheral blood. These receptors came from a man in his 60s with active or convalescent COVID-19.

The chain employs TRBV18 and TRBJ1-1; TRBD1 is a possible D gene (6 bases). Germline assignment: CDR1 KGHSH and CDR2 LQKENI. The CDR3 is 15 amino acids. The V and J ends lost 2 bases and 4 bases respectively, with 14 bases between them. The CDR3 is CASSPGGGAGTEAFF. CDR3 bases: TGTGCCAGCTCACCAGGAGGGGGGGCAGGCACTGAAGCTTTCTTT.

The chain has TRBV18 and TRBJ2-5, with a weak D call TRBD1 (6 bases). The CDR3 sequence is 13 residues long. Deletions cut 6 bases from V and 1 base from J, with 9 bases between. Per germline, CDR1 KGHSH and CDR2 LQKENI. In nucleotides, the CDR3 is TGTGCCAGCTCCCGGGACACCCAAGAGACCCAGTACTTC. It specifies CASSRDTQETQYF.

The CDR3 DNA reads TGTGCCAGCAGCCCTGGAGGGGGCGGGAAGGGGACCCAGTACTTC. Protein: CASSPGGGGKGTQYF. V is TRBV7-2 and J is TRBJ2-5; possibly TRBD1 for D (7 bases). The CDR3 runs 15 residues. V was cut by 5 bases and J by 7 bases, with 20 bases left in between. Germline CDR1 and CDR2: SGHTA and FQGNSA.

This chain joins TRBV27 and TRBJ2-7, with TRBD1 matching over 9 bases. The V and J ends lost 6 bases and 7 bases, in that order; junction bases with no gene match: 10. Per germline, CDR1 MNHEY and CDR2 SMNVEV (reference sequence). The CDR3 length is 14 residues. CDR3 protein: CASSLLQGAREQYF. The CDR3 DNA is TGTGCCAGCAGCCTATTACAGGGGGCGCGAGAGCAGTACTTC.

This sequence joins TRBV7-6 and TRBJ2-3; possibly TRBD2 for D (6 bases). This CDR3 contains 15 residues. The germline gives CDR1 SGHVS, CDR2 FNYEAQ. The ends were cut back, 5 bases at V and 3 bases at J, with 15 bases in the middle. CDR3 loop: CASSTRLGGTDTQYF. The CDR3, as DNA: TGTGCCAGCAGCACCAGACTAGGAGGGACAGATACGCAGTATTTT.

This clone appeared a single time. The rearrangement uses TRBV28 and TRBJ2-2; D is perhaps TRBD1 (6 bases). CDR1 is MDHEN, CDR2 SYDVKM, per germline. The V end was cut by 9 bases, the J end by 7 bases, with 15 bases between. This CDR3 has 13 residues. CDR3: CASRAGDIGELFF. The CDR3 DNA reads TGTGCCAGTCGGGCAGGGGACATCGGGGAGCTGTTTTTT.

The V gene is TRBV5-4, the J gene TRBJ1-2; possible D gene TRBD1, 5 bases. Germline V CDR1 and CDR2: SGHNT, YYREEE (reference sequence). Deletions cut 0 bases from V and 3 bases from J, with 9 bases between. The CDR3 loop spans 14 amino acids. The CDR3 spells CASSLATGDYGYTF. The DNA for the CDR3 is TGTGCCAGCAGCTTGGCCACAGGCGACTATGGCTACACCTTC.

V and J are TRBV5-1 and TRBJ1-4; weak D call: TRBD1 (6 bases). The germline V gene has CDR1 SGHRS and CDR2 YFSETQ. Trimming stripped 1 base from V and 7 bases from J, with 14 bases between. The CDR3 is 15 residues long. The CDR3 coding sequence is TGCGCCAGCAGCTTGAAGGGGGACCTAGGTGAAAAACTGTTTTTT. Translated: CASSLKGDLGEKLFF.

The J gene is TRBJ1-5, the V gene TRBV6-6; 7 nucleotides align to TRBD1. Germline CDR1 is MNHNY and CDR2 is SVGAGI (reference sequence). J lost 5 bases, V lost 2 bases, and 3 bases had no gene match. The CDR3 extends over 14 amino acids. CDR3 residues: CASSYMTGHQPQHF. As DNA, the CDR3 is TGTGCCAGCAGTTACATGACAGGGCATCAGCCCCAGCATTTT.

The rearrangement joins TRBV5-1 to TRBJ1-2, with 8 bases that match TRBD1. Germline values: CDR1 SGHRS, CDR2 YFSETQ. Trimming cost V 4 bases and J 3 bases; bases outside gene matches: 5. CDR3 length equals 14 residues. CDR3 amino acids: CASSTLGQDYGYTF. As DNA, the CDR3 is TGCGCCAGCAGCACCCTGGGACAGGACTATGGCTACACCTTC.

This chain uses TRBV7-2 with TRBJ2-7; the D gene is possibly TRBD2 (5 bases). Germline V gives CDR1 SGHTA, CDR2 FQGNSA. This CDR3 is built from 15 residues. Trimming took 2 bases from V and 4 from J, leaving 15 bases between them. The CDR3 DNA sequence: TGTGCCAGCAGCTTACTAGTCGTCGGGGTTTACGAGCAGTACTTC. It codes for CASSLLVVGVYEQYF.

This chain links TRBV30 with TRBJ1-3; D remains unclear. The V gene's germline CDR1 is GTSNPN and CDR2 SVGIG (reference sequence). This CDR3 has 15 amino acids. The germline V and J ends were trimmed by 1 base and 8 bases, with 18 bases remaining between them. CDR3 nucleotide sequence: TGTGCCTGGAGTGCCGAATTTGGAGTGCGGCACACCATATATTTT. As protein: CAWSAEFGVRHTIYF.

The chain joins TRBV28 to TRBJ1-3; 7 bases map to TRBD1. Trimming at V came to 6 bases and at J to 0 bases, leaving 5 bases not matched to a gene. Germline assignment: CDR1 MDHEN and CDR2 SYDVKM. This CDR3 has 15 amino acids. CDR3 region: CASRTGWLSGNTIYF. CDR3 DNA: TGTGCCAGCAGGACAGGGTGGCTCTCTGGAAACACCATATATTTT.

The count of this clone is one. This rearrangement joins TRBV5-6 to TRBJ1-1, with 10 bases identical to TRBD1. The germline gives CDR1 SGHDT, CDR2 YYEEEE. The CDR3 has 16 residues. J gave up 0 bases and V 4 bases, and 6 bases lay outside the gene matches. CDR3 loop: CASSRPGQGLNTEAFF. The CDR3 DNA sequence: TGTGCCAGCAGCAGGCCGGGACAGGGGTTGAACACTGAAGCTTTCTTT.

V usage is TRBV3-1 (or the pseudogene TRBV3-2) and J usage is TRBJ1-3; no clear D. The CDR3 has 12 amino acids. Per the germline V gene, CDR1 is LGHDT and CDR2 is YNNKEL (reference sequence). V gave up 2 bases and J gave up 8 bases, with 7 bases separating them. CDR3 in DNA: TGTGCCAGCAGCCAAAGTTCGGACACCATATATTTT. This gives the protein CASSQSSDTIYF.

This chain connects TRBV6-5 to TRBJ1-3, with 7 bases lining up with TRBD1. V shed 5 bases, J shed 6 bases, and the junction held 7 bases outside the gene matches. Germline V gives CDR1 MNHEY, CDR2 SVGAGI. The CDR3 is 14 residues long. The CDR3 loop is CASSNRQGANTIYF. The CDR3 region has the DNA TGTGCCAGCAGTAACAGACAGGGAGCAAACACCATATATTTT.

The chain links TRBV5-1 to TRBJ2-1; TRBD2 matches 9 bases. The CDR3 loop spans 15 amino acids. V was clipped by 5 bases and J by 6 bases; unmatched bases: 9. CDR1 is SGHRS, CDR2 YFSETQ, per germline. CDR3 coding DNA: TGCGCCAGCAGTGTAAAGCGGGAGGTGGTCAATGAGCAGTTCTTC. Protein: CASSVKREVVNEQFF.

V gene TRBV12-5 combines with J gene TRBJ2-2; D may be TRBD1 (5 bases). The V gene lost 6 bases and the J gene lost 3 bases, with 11 bases spanning the gap. Germline V gene data show CDR1 as LGHNT and CDR2 as FRNRAP. The CDR3 runs to 14 residues. The CDR3 DNA follows: TGTGCTAGTGGCCACGACAGCCACACCGGGGAGCTGTTTTTT. It yields the protein CASGHDSHTGELFF.

The rearrangement links TRBV19 to TRBJ2-3; D might be TRBD2 (5 bases). The V end lost 0 bases, the J end lost 1 base, and 11 bases lay between the germline ends. CDR1 and CDR2 (germline): LNHDA, SQIVND (reference sequence). This CDR3 is 16 amino acids long. DNA of the CDR3: TGTGCCAGTAGTATAGACGGGGAGTTGGGCACAGATACGCAGTATTTT. It encodes CASSIDGELGTDTQYF. Full variable domain (missing parts from reference TRBV19 and TRBJ2-3): DGGITQSPKYLFRKEGQNVTLSCEQNLNHDAMYWYRQDPGQGLRLIYYSQIVNDFQKGDIAEGYSVSREKKESFPLTVTSAQKNPTAFYLCASSIDGELGTDTQYFGPGTRLTVL.

In this sample, this clone turned up a few times. V usage is TRBV27 and J usage is TRBJ2-7; 7 bases agree with TRBD2. The CDR3 consists of 15 residues. The germline CDR1 and CDR2 sequences are MNHEY and SMNVEV (reference sequence). V lost 6 bases, J lost 5 bases, and 13 bases stayed unmatched. CDR3 region: CASRLTRTGLDEQYF. Here the CDR3 DNA reads TGTGCCAGCAGACTTACCCGGACCGGACTAGACGAGCAGTACTTC.

This clone was detected only a few times. The chain carries TRBV18 and TRBJ2-7; no firm D call. V was clipped by 5 bases and J by 3 bases, with 8 bases between them. The CDR3 length is 12 residues. The V gene's germline CDR1 is KGHSH and CDR2 LQKENI. This CDR3 reads CASSASGYEQYF. CDR3 coding DNA: TGTGCCAGCTCAGCGTCGGGCTACGAGCAGTACTTC.

As for this clone: The same CDR3 is also encoded by other DNA sequences in this sample. The V call is TRBV28, the J call TRBJ2-2; D unresolved. CDR1 is MDHEN and CDR2 is SYDVKM in the germline V gene. The CDR3 has 13 amino acids. V shed 2 bases and J shed 4 bases, with 5 bases lying between them. CDR3: CASSLGSTGELFF. As DNA, the CDR3 is TGTGCCAGCAGTTTAGGCTCCACCGGGGAGCTGTTTTTT.

This chain connects TRBV4-2 to TRBJ2-3, with 7 bases aligning to TRBD2. The CDR3 has 14 residues. Per germline, CDR1 LGHNA and CDR2 YNFKEQ. V shed 6 bases and J 2 bases; nucleotides not matched to a gene: 5. CDR3 sequence reads: CASSSGRATDTQYF. CDR3 DNA: TGTGCCAGCAGTAGCGGGCGCGCCACAGATACGCAGTATTTT.

The chain combines TRBV18 with TRBJ1-2; possible D gene TRBD1, 6 bases. The V gene lost 4 bases and the J gene lost 6 bases, with 9 bases spanning the gap. The CDR3 sequence is 12 residues long. Germline lookup yields CDR1 KGHSH and CDR2 LQKENI. CDR3 in amino acids: CASSLQGNGYTF. As DNA, the CDR3 is TGTGCCAGCTCACTTCAGGGGAATGGCTACACCTTC.

The chain employs TRBV11-3 and TRBJ2-1, with TRBD2 matching over 8 bases. The CDR3 totals 17 residues. V dropped 3 bases and J dropped 7; count of bases not matched to a gene: 14. The germline V gene encodes CDR1 SGHNT and CDR2 YENEEA. The CDR3 coding sequence is TGTGCCAGCAGCTTGGGGAAAACTAGCGGCGCGTGGAATGAGCAGTTCTTC. The encoded protein is CASSLGKTSGAWNEQFF.

This clone was seen only once. The chain recombines TRBV3-1 (or the pseudogene TRBV3-2) with TRBJ2-3; TRBD2 matches 9 bases. The trim removed 1 base at V and 5 bases at J, leaving 7 bases unmatched. CDR3 length: 16 residues. Germline V gene lookup returns CDR1 LGHDT and CDR2 YNNKEL (reference sequence). CDR3 in amino acids: CASSQASSGSGDTQYF. The DNA for the CDR3 is TGTGCCAGCAGCCAAGCGAGTAGCGGGAGTGGAGATACGCAGTATTTT.

The genes are TRBV6-5 and TRBJ1-1; the match to TRBD1 covers 7 bases. In germline, CDR1 is MNHEY, CDR2 SVGAGI. The length of the CDR3 is 12 residues. With 5 bases clipped from V and 5 bases from J, the junction kept 2 bases outside the gene matches. DNA for the CDR3: TGTGCCAGCAGTAAACAGGGGACTGAAGCTTTCTTT. Translating gives CASSKQGTEAFF.

In its sample, this clone was seen once. The chain couples TRBV7-2 to TRBJ1-1; D remains ambiguous. Trimming removed 7 bases at V and 0 bases at J, with 15 bases between. CDR3 length: 15 residues. CDR1 and CDR2 from the germline V gene are SGHTA and FQGNSA. The CDR3 nucleotides read TGTGCCAGCACCCCGCGCGGCAACATGAACACTGAAGCTTTCTTT. It translates to CASTPRGNMNTEAFF.

As for this clone: The sample contains more than one DNA sequence encoding this CDR3. The chain combines TRBV6-5 with TRBJ2-1; D uncertain. The CDR3 runs 15 residues. V dropped 6 bases and J dropped 4 bases, with 16 bases sitting between them. CDR1 MNHEY and CDR2 SVGAGI come from the germline V gene. The CDR3 here is CASRLGGRSYNEQFF. Written as DNA, the CDR3 is TGTGCCAGCAGACTCGGCGGCAGAAGTTACAATGAGCAGTTCTTC.

The J gene is TRBJ1-5, the V gene TRBV4-3, with D tentatively TRBD1 (5 bases). V lost 2 bases and J lost 4, with 9 bases in between. The CDR3 contains 14 residues. From germline, CDR1 is LGHNA and CDR2 YSLEER. The CDR3 DNA reads as TGCGCCAGCAGCCAATCAGGGCGAAATCAGCCCCAGCATTTT. Its protein product is CASSQSGRNQPQHF.